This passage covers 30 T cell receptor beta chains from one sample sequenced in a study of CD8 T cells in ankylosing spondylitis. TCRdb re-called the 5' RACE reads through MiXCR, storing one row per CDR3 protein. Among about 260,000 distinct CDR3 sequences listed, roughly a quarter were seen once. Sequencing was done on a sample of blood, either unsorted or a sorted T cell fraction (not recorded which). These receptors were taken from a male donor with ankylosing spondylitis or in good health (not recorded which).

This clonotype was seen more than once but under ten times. This CDR3 is CASSPHRGLGHEQFF. The CDR3 DNA reads as TGTGCCAGCAGCCCCCACCGGGGACTAGGTCATGAGCAGTTCTTC. This rearrangement joins TRBV14 to TRBJ2-1; TRBD2 matches at 8 bases. V was clipped by 4 bases and J by 8 bases; unmatched bases: 10. The CDR3 is made up of 15 amino acids. The V gene's germline CDR1 is SGHDN and CDR2 FVKESK.

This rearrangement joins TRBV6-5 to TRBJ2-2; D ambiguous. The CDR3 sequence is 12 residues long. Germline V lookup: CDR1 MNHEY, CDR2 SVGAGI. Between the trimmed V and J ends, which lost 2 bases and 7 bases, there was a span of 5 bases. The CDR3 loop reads CASSYHSGELFF. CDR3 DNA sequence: TGTGCCAGCAGTTACCATAGCGGGGAGCTGTTTTTT.

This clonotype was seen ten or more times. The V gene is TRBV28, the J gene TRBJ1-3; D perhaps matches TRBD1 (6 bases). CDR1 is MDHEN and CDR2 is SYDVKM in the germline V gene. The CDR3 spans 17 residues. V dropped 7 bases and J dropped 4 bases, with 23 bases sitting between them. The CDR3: CASTVWGAQGVGNTIYF. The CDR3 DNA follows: TGTGCCAGCACCGTTTGGGGGGCCCAGGGAGTGGGAAACACCATATATTTT.

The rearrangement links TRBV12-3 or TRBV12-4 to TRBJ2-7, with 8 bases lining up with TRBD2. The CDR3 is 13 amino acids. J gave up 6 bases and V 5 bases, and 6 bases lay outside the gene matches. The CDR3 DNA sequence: TGTGCCAGCAGTGCCCGACTAGCGTCCGAGCAGTACTTC. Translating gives CASSARLASEQYF.

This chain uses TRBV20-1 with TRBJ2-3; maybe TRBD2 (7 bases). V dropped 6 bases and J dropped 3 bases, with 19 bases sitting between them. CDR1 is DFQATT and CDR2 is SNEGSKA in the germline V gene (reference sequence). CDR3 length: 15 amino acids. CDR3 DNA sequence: TGCAGTGCCACGTCTGGGGGGGCGGGGACAGATACGCAGTATTTT. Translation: CSATSGGAGTDTQYF.

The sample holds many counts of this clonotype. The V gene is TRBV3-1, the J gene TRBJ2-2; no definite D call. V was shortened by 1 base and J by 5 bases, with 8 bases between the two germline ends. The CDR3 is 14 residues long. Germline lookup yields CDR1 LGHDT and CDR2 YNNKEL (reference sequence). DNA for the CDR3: TGTGCCAGCAGCCAAGCAACAGCTACCGGGGAGCTGTTTTTT. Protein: CASSQATATGELFF. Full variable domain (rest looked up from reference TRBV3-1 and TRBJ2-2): DTAVSQTPKYLVTQMGNDKSIKCEQNLGHDTMYWYKQDSKKFLKIMFSYNNKELIINETVPNRFSPKSPDKAHLNLHINSLELGDSAVYFCASSQATATGELFFGEGSRLTVL.

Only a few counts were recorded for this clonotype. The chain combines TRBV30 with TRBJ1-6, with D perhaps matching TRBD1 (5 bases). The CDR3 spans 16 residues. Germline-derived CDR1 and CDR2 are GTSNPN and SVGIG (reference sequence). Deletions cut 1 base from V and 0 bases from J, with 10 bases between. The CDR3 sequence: CAWSAGTYSYNSPLHF. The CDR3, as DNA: TGTGCCTGGAGTGCGGGGACCTACTCCTATAATTCACCCCTCCACTTT.

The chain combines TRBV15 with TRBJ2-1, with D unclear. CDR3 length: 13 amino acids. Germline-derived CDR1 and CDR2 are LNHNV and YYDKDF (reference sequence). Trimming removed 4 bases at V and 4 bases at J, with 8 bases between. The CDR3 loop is CATSTDEYNEQFF. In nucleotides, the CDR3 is TGTGCCACCAGCACGGACGAATACAATGAGCAGTTCTTC. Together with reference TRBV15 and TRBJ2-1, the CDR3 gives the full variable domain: DAMVIQNPRYQVTQFGKPVTLSCSQTLNHNVMYWYQQKSSQAPKLLFHYYDKDFNNEADTPDNFQSRRPNTSFCFLDIRSPGLGDTAMYLCATSTDEYNEQFFGPGTRLTVL.

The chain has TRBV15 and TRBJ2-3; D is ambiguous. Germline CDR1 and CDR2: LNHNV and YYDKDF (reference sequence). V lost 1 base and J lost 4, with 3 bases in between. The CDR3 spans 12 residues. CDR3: CATSRGADTQYF. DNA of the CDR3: TGTGCCACCAGCAGAGGAGCAGATACGCAGTATTTT.

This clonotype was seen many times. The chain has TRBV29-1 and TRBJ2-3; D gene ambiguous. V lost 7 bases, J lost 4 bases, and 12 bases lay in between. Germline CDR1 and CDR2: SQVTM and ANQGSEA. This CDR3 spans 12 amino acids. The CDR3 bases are TGCAGCGCTTATGCTCCCGCAGATACGCAGTATTTT. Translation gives CSAYAPADTQYF.

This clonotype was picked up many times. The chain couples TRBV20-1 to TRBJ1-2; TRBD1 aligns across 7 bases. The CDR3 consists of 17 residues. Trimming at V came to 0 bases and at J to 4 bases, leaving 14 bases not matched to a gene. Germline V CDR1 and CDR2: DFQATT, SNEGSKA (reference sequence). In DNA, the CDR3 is TGCAGTGCTAGAGATGTACAGGGGTCCGTATTCGGCTATGGCTACACCTTC. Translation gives CSARDVQGSVFGYGYTF.

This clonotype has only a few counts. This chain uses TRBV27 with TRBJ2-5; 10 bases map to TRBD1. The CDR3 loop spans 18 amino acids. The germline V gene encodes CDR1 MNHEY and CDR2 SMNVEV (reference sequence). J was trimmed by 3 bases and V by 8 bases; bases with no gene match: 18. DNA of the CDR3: TGTGCCAGCCAAGTTACCGGGACAGGGGTCCGGATAAAAGAGACCCAGTACTTC. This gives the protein CASQVTGTGVRIKETQYF.

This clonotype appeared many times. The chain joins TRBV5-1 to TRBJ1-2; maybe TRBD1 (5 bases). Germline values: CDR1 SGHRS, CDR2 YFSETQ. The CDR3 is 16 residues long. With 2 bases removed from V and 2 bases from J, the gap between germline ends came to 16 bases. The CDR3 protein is CASSFGGEFGNYGYTF. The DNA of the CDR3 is TGCGCCAGCAGCTTCGGGGGGGAATTTGGAAACTATGGCTACACCTTC.

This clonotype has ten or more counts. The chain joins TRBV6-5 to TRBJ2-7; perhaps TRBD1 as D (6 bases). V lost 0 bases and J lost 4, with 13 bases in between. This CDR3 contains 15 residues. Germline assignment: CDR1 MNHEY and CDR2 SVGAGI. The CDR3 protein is CASSYSMLGAYEQYF. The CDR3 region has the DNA TGTGCCAGCAGTTACTCGATGTTGGGGGCGTACGAGCAGTACTTC.

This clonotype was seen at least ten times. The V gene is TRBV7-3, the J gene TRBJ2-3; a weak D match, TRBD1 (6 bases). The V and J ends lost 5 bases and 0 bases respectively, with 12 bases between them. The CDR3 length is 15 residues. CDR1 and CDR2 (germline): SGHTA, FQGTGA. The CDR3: CASSVQGTSTDTQYF. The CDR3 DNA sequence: TGTGCCAGCAGCGTACAGGGTACTAGCACAGATACGCAGTATTTT.

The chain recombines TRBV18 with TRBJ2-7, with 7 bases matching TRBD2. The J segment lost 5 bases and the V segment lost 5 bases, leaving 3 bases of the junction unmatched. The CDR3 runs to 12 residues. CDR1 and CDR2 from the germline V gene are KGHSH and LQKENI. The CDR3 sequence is CASSTGRDEQYF. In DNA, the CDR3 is TGTGCCAGCTCAACTGGGAGGGACGAGCAGTACTTC.

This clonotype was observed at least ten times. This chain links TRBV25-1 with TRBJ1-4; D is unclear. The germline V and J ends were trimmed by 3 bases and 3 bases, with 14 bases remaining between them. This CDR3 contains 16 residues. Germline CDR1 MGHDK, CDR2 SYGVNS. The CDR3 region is CASSDRPGWANEKLFF. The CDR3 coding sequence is TGTGCCAGCAGTGACCGCCCGGGGTGGGCTAATGAAAAACTGTTTTTT. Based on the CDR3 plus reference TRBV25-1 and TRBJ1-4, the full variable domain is EADIYQTPRYLVIGTGKKITLECSQTMGHDKMYWYQQDPGMELHLIHYSYGVNSTEKGDLSSESTVSRIRTEHFPLTLESARPSHTSQYLCASSDRPGWANEKLFFGSGTQLSVL.

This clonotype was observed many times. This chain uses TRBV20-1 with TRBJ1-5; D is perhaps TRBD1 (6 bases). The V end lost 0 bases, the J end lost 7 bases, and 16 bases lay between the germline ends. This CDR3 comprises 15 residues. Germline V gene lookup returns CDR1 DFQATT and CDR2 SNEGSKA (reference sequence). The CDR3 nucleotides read TGCAGTGCTAGAGACCGGCGGGGGGGCGGGCAGCCCCAGCATTTT. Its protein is CSARDRRGGGQPQHF.

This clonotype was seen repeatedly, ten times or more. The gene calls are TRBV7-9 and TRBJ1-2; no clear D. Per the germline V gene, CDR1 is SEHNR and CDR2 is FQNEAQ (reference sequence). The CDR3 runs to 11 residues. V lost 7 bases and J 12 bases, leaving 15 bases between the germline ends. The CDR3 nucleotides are TGTGCCAGCACCGTGCAATACCGGCACACCTTC. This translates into CASTVQYRHTF.

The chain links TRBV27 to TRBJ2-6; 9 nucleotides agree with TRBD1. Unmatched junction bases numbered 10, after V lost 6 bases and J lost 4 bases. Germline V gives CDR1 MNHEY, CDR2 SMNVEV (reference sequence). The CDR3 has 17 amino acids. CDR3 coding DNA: TGTGCCAGCAGCCGGGACAGGGCCTCTAGGGGGGCCAACGTCCTGACTTTC. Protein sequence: CASSRDRASRGANVLTF.

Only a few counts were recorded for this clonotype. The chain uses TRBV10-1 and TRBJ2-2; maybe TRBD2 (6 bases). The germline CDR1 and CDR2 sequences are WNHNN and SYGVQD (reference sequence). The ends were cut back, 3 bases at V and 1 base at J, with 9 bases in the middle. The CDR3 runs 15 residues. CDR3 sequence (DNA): TGCGCCAGCAGTGAAACTAGCCGGAACACCGGGGAGCTGTTTTTT. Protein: CASSETSRNTGELFF.

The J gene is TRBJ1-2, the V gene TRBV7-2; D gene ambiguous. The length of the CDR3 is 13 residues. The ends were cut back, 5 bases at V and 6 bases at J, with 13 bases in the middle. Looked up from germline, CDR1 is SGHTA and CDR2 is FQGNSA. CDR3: CASSHGGPNGYTF. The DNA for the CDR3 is TGTGCCAGCAGCCATGGAGGGCCTAATGGCTACACCTTC.

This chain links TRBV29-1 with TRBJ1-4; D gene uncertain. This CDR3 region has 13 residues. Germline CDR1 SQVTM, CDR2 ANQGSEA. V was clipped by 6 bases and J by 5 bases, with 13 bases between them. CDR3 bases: TGCAGCGTACGCGGTAGATTCAATGAAAAACTGTTTTTT. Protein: CSVRGRFNEKLFF.

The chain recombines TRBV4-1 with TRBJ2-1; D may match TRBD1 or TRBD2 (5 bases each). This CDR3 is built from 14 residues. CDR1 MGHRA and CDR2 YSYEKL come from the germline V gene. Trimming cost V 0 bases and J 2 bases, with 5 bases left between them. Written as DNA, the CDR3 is TGCGCCAGCAGCCAAGAGGGACCCTACAATGAGCAGTTCTTC. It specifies CASSQEGPYNEQFF.

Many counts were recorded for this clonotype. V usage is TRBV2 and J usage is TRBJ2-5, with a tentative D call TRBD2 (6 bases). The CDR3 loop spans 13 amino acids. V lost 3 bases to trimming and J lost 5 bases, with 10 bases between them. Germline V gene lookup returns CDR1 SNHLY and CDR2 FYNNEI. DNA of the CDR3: TGTGCCAGCAGTGACGGGAGCAGCGAGACCCAGTACTTC. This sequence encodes CASSDGSSETQYF. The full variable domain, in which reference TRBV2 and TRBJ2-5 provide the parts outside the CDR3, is EPEVTQTPSHQVTQMGQEVILRCVPISNHLYFYWYRQILGQKVEFLVSFYNNEISEKSEIFDDQFSVERPDGSNFTLKIRSTKLEDSAMYFCASSDGSSETQYFGPGTRLLVL.

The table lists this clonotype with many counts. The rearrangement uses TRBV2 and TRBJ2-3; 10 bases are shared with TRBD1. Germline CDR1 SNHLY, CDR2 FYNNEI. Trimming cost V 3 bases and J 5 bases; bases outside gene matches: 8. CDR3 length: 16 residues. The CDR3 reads CASSDETGGVLDTQYF. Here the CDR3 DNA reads TGTGCCAGCAGTGATGAGACAGGGGGCGTTTTAGATACGCAGTATTTT.

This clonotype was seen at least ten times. The CDR3 loop reads CASSLGQFNEQFF. DNA of the CDR3: TGTGCCAGCAGTTTAGGGCAATTCAATGAGCAGTTCTTC. This chain links TRBV12-3 or TRBV12-4 with TRBJ2-1; no reliable D call. The length of the CDR3 is 13 residues. Trimming left V 1 base short and J 6 bases short, with 7 bases between.

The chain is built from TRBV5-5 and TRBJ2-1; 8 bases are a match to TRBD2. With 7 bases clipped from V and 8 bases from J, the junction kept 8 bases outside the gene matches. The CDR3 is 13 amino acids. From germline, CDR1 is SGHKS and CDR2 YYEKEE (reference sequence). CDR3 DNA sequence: TGTGCCAGCCTCTTCGGGGGGGAGGATGAGCAGTTCTTC. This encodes CASLFGGEDEQFF.

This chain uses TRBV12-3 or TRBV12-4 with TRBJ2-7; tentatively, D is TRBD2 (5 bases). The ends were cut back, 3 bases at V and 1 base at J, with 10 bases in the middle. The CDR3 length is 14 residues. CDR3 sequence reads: CASSLLRGSYEQYF. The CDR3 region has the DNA TGTGCCAGCAGTTTGCTTCGGGGTTCCTACGAGCAGTACTTC.

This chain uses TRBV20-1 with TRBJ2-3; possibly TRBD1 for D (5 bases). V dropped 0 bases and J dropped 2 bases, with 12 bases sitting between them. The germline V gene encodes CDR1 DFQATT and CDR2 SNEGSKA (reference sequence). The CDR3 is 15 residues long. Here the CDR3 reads CSARDETGNTDTQYF. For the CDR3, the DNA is TGCAGTGCTAGAGATGAAACAGGAAACACAGATACGCAGTATTTT.